The present TCR beta chain was sequenced within a study of T cells in Graves' hyperthyroidism and ophthalmopathy. About the research overall: It was at initial diagnosis, before any treatment, that peripheral blood was collected.

Researchers barred patients who had uncontrolled infection, other autoimmune disease, pregnancy or lactation. The length of the CDR3 is 16 residues. V was pared by 0 bases and J by 1 base, with 3 bases of the junction left unmatched. The germline CDR1 and CDR2 sequences are SEHNR and FQNEAQ (reference sequence). This clonotype occurred many times. Its target is not known. Regarding the study as a whole: In validation, the model predicted ophthalmopathy. These predictions came a median approximately six months before onset.

Amplified TCR beta CDR3 regions came from RNA transcripts. First-round RT-PCR targeting the TCR CDR3 was performed with the HTBI primer set. MiXCR, applied by TCRdb to the multiplex PCR reads, yields one record per CDR3 protein. The data hold about 320,000 distinct CDR3 sequences, with roughly 17% observed a single time. V is TRBV7-9 and J is TRBJ2-1; 7 bases fit TRBD1. The receptor was isolated from a man aged 25 to 40 with Graves' hyperthyroidism. What was sequenced was blood. Written as DNA, the CDR3 is TGTGCCAGCAGCTTAGCCGGGGACAGATCCTACAATGAGCAGTTCTTC. Its translation: CASSLAGDRSYNEQFF.